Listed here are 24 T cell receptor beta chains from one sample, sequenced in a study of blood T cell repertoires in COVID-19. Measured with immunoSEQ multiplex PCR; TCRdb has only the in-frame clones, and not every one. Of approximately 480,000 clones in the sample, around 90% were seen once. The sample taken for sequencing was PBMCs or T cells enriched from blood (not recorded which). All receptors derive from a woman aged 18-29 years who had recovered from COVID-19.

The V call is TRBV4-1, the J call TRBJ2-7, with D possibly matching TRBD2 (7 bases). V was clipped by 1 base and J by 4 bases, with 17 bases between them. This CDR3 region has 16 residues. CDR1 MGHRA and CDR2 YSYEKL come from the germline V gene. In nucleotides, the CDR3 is TGCGCCAGCAGCCAAGTTTATGGCGGGGGCCAATACGAGCAGTACTTC. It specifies CASSQVYGGGQYEQYF.

The CDR3 coding sequence is TGCGCCAGCAGCCAAGCAGGGGCAGGACAGCCCCAGCATTTT. This codes for CASSQAGAGQPQHF. The rearrangement joins TRBV4-1 to TRBJ1-5; D may be TRBD1 (6 bases). Trimming removed 1 base at V and 7 bases at J, with 11 bases between. The CDR3 spans 14 residues. The germline V gene encodes CDR1 MGHRA and CDR2 YSYEKL.

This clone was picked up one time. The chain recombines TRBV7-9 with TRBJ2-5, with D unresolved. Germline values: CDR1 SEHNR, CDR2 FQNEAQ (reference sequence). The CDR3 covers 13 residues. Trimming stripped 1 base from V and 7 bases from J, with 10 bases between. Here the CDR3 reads CASSLGRLRTQYF. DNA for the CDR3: TGTGCCAGCAGCTTAGGCAGGCTCCGGACCCAGTACTTC.

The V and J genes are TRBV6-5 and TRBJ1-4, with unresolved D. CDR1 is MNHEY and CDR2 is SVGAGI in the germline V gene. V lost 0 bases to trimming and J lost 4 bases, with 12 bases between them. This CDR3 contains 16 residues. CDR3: CASSYSSGSLNEKLFF. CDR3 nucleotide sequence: TGTGCCAGCAGTTACTCAAGCGGCTCCCTTAATGAAAAACTGTTTTTT.

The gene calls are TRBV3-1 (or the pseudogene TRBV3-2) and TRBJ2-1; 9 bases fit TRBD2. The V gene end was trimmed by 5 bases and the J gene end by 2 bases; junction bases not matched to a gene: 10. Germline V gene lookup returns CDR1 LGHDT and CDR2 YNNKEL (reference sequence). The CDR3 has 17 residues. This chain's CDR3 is CASSSLMSGGPYNEQFF. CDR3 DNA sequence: TGTGCCAGCAGCTCTCTGATGAGCGGGGGGCCCTACAATGAGCAGTTCTTC.

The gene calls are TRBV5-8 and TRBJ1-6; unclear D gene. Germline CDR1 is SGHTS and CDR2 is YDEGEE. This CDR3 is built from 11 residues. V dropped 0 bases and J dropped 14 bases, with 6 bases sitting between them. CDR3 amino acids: CASSLGVTLHF. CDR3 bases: TGTGCCAGCAGCTTGGGAGTAACCCTCCACTTT.

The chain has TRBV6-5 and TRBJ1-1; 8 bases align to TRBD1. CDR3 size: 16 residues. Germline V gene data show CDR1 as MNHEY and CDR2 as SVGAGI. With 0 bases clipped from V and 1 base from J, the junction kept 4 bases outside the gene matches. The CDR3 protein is CASSYSTGARNTEAFF. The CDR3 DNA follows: TGTGCCAGCAGTTACTCGACAGGGGCACGGAACACTGAAGCTTTCTTT.

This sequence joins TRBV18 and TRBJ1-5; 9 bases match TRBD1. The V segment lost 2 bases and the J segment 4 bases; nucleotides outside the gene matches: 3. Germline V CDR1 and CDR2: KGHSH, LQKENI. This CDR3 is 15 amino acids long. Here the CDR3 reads CASSPSGTGNQPQHF. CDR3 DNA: TGTGCCAGCTCACCATCCGGGACAGGGAATCAGCCCCAGCATTTT.

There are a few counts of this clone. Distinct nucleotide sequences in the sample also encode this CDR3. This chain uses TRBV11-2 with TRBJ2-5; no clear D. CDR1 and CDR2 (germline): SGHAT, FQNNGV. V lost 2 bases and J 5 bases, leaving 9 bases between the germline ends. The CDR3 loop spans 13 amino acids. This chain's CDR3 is CASSLWSGETQYF. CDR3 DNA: TGTGCCAGCAGCTTATGGTCCGGTGAGACCCAGTACTTC.

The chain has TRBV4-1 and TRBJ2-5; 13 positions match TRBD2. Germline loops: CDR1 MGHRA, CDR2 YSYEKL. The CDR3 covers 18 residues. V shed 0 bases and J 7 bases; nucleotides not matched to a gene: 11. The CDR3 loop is CASSQDRGLAGRERTQYF. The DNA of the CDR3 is TGCGCCAGCAGCCAAGATCGGGGACTAGCGGGGCGGGAGAGGACCCAGTACTTC.

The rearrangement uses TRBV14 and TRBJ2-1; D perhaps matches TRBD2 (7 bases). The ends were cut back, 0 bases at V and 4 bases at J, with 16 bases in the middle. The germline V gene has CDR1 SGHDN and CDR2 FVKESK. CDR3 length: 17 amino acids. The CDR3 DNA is TGTGCCAGCAGCCAAGATGGGGGGGCGGACCCATACAATGAGCAGTTCTTC. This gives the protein CASSQDGGADPYNEQFF.

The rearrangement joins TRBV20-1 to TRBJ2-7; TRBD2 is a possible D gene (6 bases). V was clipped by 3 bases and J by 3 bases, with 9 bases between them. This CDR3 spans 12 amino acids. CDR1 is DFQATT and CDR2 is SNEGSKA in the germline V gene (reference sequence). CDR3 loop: CSASGGIYEQYF. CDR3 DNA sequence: TGCAGTGCTAGTGGCGGGATCTACGAGCAGTACTTC.

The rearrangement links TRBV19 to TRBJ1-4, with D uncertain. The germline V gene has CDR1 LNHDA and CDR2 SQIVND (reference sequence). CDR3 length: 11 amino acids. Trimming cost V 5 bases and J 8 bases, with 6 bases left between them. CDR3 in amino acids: CASSAREKLFF. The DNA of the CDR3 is TGTGCCAGTAGTGCCAGGGAAAAACTGTTTTTT.

The CDR3 DNA is TGTGCCAGCAGCCACACGAGAGAGCGGTCCTACAATGAGCAGTTCTTC. It translates to CASSHTRERSYNEQFF. This chain links TRBV3-1 (or the pseudogene TRBV3-2) with TRBJ2-1; D is possibly TRBD2 (5 bases). The CDR3 runs to 16 residues. The ends were cut back, 3 bases at V and 1 base at J, with 13 bases in the middle. Germline-derived CDR1 and CDR2 are LGHDT and YNNKEL (reference sequence).

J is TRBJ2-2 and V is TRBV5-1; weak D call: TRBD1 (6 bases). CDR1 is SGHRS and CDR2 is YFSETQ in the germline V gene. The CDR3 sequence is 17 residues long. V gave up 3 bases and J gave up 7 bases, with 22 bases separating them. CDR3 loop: CASSSDRLRDTLGELFF. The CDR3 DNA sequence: TGCGCCAGCAGCTCCGATCGATTACGGGACACACTCGGGGAGCTGTTTTTT.

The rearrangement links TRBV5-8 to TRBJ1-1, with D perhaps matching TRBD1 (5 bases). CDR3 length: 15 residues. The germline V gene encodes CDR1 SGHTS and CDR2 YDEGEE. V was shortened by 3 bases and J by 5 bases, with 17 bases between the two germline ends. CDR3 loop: CASSSRWGELTEAFF. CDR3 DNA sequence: TGTGCCAGCAGCTCGCGTTGGGGCGAGTTGACTGAAGCTTTCTTT.

The CDR3, as DNA: TGCGCCAGCAGGGAAGGGACAGAAAACTATGGCTACACCTTC. It encodes CASREGTENYGYTF. This chain uses TRBV5-1 with TRBJ1-2; TRBD1 agrees at 7 bases. The V and J ends lost 5 bases and 2 bases, in that order; junction bases with no gene match: 6. This CDR3 is 14 amino acids long. The germline CDR1 and CDR2 sequences are SGHRS and YFSETQ.

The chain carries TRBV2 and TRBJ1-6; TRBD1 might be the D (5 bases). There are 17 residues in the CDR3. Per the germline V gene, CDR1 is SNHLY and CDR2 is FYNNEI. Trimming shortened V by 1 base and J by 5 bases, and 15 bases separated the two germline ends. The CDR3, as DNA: TGTGCCAGCAGTGAAGATGGGGCCTCTCTCAATAATTCACCCCTCCACTTT. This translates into CASSEDGASLNNSPLHF.

This CDR3 reads CASSLVSGAQADTQYF. The CDR3 DNA reads TGTGCCAGCAGCTTAGTTAGCGGCGCCCAGGCGGATACGCAGTATTTT. V gene TRBV7-9 combines with J gene TRBJ2-3; TRBD2 might be the D (6 bases). The ends were cut back, 1 base at V and 6 bases at J, with 17 bases in the middle. Germline V gives CDR1 SEHNR, CDR2 FQNEAQ (reference sequence). The CDR3 has 16 amino acids.

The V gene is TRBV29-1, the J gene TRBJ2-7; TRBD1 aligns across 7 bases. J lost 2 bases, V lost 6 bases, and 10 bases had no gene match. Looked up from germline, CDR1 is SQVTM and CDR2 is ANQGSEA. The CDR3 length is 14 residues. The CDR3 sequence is CSVSNRDSPYEQYF. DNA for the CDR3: TGCAGCGTATCGAACCGGGACAGCCCCTACGAGCAGTACTTC.

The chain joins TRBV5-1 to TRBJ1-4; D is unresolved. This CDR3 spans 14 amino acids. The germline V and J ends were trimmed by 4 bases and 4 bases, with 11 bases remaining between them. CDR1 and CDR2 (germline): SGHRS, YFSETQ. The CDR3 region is CASSLVPGNEKLFF. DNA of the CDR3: TGCGCCAGCAGCCTTGTACCGGGTAATGAAAAACTGTTTTTT.

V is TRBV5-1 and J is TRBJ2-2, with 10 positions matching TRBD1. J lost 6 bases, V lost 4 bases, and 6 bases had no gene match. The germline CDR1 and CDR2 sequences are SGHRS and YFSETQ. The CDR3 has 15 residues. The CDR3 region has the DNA TGCGCCAGCAGCCTCCCGACAGGGGGCCCCGGGGAGCTGTTTTTT. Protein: CASSLPTGGPGELFF.

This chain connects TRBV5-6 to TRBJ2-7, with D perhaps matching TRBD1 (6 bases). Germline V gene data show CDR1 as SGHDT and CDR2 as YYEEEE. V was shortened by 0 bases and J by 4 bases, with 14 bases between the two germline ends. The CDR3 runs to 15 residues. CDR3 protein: CASSLGSGTRYEQYF. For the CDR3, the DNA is TGTGCCAGCAGCTTGGGGTCAGGGACAAGATACGAGCAGTACTTC.

CDR3 region: CASSQGLGYGYTF. The DNA of the CDR3 is TGTGCCAGCAGCCAGGGTTTGGGTTATGGCTACACCTTC. V usage is TRBV7-9 and J usage is TRBJ1-2; D possibly corresponds to TRBD1 (5 bases). The ends were cut back, 5 bases at V and 5 bases at J, with 12 bases in the middle. The CDR3 runs 13 residues. In germline, CDR1 is SEHNR, CDR2 FQNEAQ (reference sequence). The full variable domain, its missing parts supplied by reference TRBV7-9 and TRBJ1-2, is DTGVSQNPRHKITKRGQNVTFRCDPISEHNRLYWYRQTLGQGPEFLTYFQNEAQLEKSRLLSDRFSAERPKGSFSTLEIQRTEQGDSAMYLCASSQGLGYGYTFGSGTRLTVV.